This T cell receptor beta chain was sequenced for a study of shared clonotypes between healthy human individuals. CD45RO negativity and positive selection for CCR7 defined naive CD8 cells, a population that excluded terminally differentiated effector memory CD45RA+ cells. Here immunoSEQ multiplex PCR was the method, and the copy in TCRdb shows in-frame clones only, minus some. The sample yields over 2 million clones, over 85% seen once. A single count supports this clone. The antigen remains unidentified. V lost 0 bases, J lost 6 bases, and 14 bases lay in between. The CDR3 length is 16 residues. Germline V lookup: CDR1 MGHRA, CDR2 YSYEKL. Whole-study findings and limits: Genetic and exposure-history diversity was limited by the few donors.

The TCR sequence derives from a man between 18 and 35 years old in good health. The J gene is TRBJ1-4, the V gene TRBV4-1, with a tentative D call TRBD1 (5 bases). Sequenced material: naive CD8+ T cells sorted from blood. CDR3: CASSQEGGHGDEKLFF. The DNA for the CDR3 is TGCGCCAGCAGCCAAGAAGGCGGACACGGTGATGAAAAACTGTTTTTT.